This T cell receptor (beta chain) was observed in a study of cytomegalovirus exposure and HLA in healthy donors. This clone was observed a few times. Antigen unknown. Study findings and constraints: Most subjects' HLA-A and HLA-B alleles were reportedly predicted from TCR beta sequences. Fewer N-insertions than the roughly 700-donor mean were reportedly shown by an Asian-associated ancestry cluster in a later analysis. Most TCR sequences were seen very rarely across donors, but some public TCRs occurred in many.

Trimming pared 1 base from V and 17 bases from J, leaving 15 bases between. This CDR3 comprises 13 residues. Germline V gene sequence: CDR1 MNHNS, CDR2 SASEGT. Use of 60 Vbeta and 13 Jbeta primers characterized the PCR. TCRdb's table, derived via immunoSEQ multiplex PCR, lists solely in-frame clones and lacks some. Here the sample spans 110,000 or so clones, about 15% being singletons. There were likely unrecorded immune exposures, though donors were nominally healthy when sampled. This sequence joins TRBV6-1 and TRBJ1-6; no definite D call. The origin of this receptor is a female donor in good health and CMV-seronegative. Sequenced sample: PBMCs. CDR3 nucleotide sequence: TGTGCCAGCAGTGAAGAGGTCGGAGGGAAGGTCCACTTT. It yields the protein CASSEEVGGKVHF.